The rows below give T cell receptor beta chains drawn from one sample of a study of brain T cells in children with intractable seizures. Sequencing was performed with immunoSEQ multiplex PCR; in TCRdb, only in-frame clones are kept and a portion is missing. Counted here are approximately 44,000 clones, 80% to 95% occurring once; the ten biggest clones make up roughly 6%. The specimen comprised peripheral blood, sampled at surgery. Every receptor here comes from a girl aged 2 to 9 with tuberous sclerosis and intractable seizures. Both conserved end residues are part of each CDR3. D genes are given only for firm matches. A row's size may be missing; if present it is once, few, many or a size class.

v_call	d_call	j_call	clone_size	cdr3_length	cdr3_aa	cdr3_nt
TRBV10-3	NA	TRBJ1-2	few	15	CAISESKGGHYGYTF	TGTGCCATCAGTGAGTCGAAGGGTGGGCACTATGGCTACACCTTC
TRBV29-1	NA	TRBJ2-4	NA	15	CSVEEWIVAKNIQYF	TGCAGCGTTGAAGAGTGGATAGTAGCCAAAAACATTCAGTACTTC
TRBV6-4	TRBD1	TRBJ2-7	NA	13	CASSKGGPYEQYF	TGTGCCAGCAGCAAAGGGGGCCCCTACGAGCAGTACTTC
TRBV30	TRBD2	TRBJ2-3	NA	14	CAWRKGTTTDTQYF	TGTGCCTGGAGGAAGGGGACTACCACAGATACGCAGTATTTT
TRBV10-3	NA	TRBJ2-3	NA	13	CAIRDPGTDTQYF	TGTGCCATCAGGGACCCCGGCACAGATACGCAGTATTTT
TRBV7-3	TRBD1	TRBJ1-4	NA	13	CAAKDRGDEKLFF	TGTGCCGCAAAGGACAGGGGAGATGAAAAACTGTTTTTT
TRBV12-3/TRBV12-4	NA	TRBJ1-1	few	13	CASSLGMNTEAFF	TGTGCCAGCAGTTTGGGTATGAACACTGAAGCTTTCTTT
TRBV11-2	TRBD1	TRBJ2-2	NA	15	CASSPQGASAGELFF	TGTGCCAGCAGCCCCCAGGGGGCTAGTGCCGGGGAGCTGTTTTTT
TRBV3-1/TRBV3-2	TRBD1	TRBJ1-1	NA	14	CASSPTTGGTEAFF	TGTGCCAGCAGCCCGACGACAGGGGGCACTGAAGCTTTCTTT
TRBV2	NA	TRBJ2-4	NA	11	CASLGSTIQYF	TGTGCCAGCCTGGGGTCCACCATTCAGTACTTC
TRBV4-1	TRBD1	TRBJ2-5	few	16	CASSQDTDRGQETQYF	TGCGCCAGCAGCCAAGATACGGACAGGGGACAAGAGACCCAGTACTTC
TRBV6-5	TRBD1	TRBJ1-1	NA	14	CASSLTGGFTEAFF	TGTGCCAGCTCACTGACAGGGGGCTTCACTGAAGCTTTCTTT
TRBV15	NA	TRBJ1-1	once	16	CATSRAPGRTNTEAFF	TGTGCCACCAGCAGAGCCCCGGGACGGACGAACACTGAAGCTTTCTTT
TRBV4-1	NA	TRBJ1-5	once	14	CASSLIYGNQPQHF	TGCGCCAGCAGCCTCATATATGGGAATCAGCCCCAGCATTTT
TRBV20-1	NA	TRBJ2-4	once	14	CSASAQGGKNIQYF	TGCAGTGCTAGTGCCCAGGGTGGCAAAAACATTCAGTACTTC
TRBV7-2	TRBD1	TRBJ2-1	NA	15	CASTKQQGSRHEQFF	TGTGCCAGCACGAAACAACAGGGGTCTCGCCATGAGCAGTTCTTC
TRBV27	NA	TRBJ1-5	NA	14	CASSQGTSNQPQHF	TGTGCCAGCAGTCAGGGCACGAGCAATCAGCCCCAGCATTTT
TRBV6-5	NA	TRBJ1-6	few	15	CASIGPVSYNSPLHF	TGTGCCAGCATCGGGCCCGTCTCCTATAATTCACCCCTCCACTTT
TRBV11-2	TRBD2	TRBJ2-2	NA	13	CASGTSGGGELFF	TGTGCCAGCGGGACTAGCGGGGGTGGGGAGCTGTTTTTT
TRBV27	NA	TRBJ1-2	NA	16	CASSQNRVGGFYGYTF	TGTGCCAGCAGTCAAAACCGAGTCGGCGGATTCTATGGCTACACCTTC
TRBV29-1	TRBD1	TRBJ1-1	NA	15	CSVTGTGAMNTEAFF	TGCAGCGTAACCGGGACAGGGGCCATGAACACTGAAGCTTTCTTT
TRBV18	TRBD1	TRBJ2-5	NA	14	CASSHLGGSETQYF	TGTGCCAGCTCACATCTAGGGGGCTCAGAGACCCAGTACTTC
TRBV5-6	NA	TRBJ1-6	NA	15	CASRRGHLYNSPLHF	TGTGCCAGCAGGAGGGGACACCTCTATAATTCACCCCTCCACTTT
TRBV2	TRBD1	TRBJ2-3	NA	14	CASNRGPSTDTQYF	TGTGCCAGCAACAGGGGACCTAGCACAGATACGCAGTATTTT
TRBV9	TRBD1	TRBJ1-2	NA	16	CASSVQGATSWYGYTF	TGTGCCAGCAGCGTACAGGGGGCAACGTCATGGTATGGCTACACCTTC
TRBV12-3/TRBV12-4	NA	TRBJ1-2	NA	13	CASSSTETHGYTF	TGTGCCAGCAGCTCGACGGAGACTCATGGCTACACCTTC
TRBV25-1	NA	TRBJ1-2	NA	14	CASSVGGSGYGYTF	TGTGCCAGCAGTGTAGGTGGGTCTGGCTATGGCTACACCTTC
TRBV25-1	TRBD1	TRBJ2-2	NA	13	CASGTTGAGELFF	TGTGCCAGCGGTACGACAGGGGCCGGGGAGCTGTTTTTT
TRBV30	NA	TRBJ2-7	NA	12	CAWSPGPYEQYF	TGTGCCTGGAGTCCCGGACCCTACGAGCAGTACTTC
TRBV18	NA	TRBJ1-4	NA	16	CASSQTRGSRGEKLFF	TGTGCCAGCTCACAGACGAGGGGGTCCCGGGGTGAAAAACTGTTTTTT
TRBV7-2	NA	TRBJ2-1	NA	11	CASSLVNEQFF	TGTGCCAGCAGCTTAGTTAATGAGCAGTTCTTC
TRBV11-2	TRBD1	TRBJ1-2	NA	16	CASSYRDRGRVYGYTF	TGTGCCAGCAGCTACCGGGACAGGGGGCGCGTCTATGGCTACACCTTC
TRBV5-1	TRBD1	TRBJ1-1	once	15	CASSITGTGITEAFF	TGCGCCAGCAGCATAACCGGGACAGGGATCACTGAAGCTTTCTTT
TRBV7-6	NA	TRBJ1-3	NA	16	CASSLAPDGSGNTIYF	TGTGCCAGCAGCTTAGCTCCCGACGGCTCTGGAAACACCATATATTTT
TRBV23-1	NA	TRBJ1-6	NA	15	CAKTGQLRYNSPLHF	TGCGCCAAGACTGGACAGCTGCGCTATAATTCACCCCTCCACTTT
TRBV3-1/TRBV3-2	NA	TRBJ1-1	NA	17	CASSRRRGKRMNTEAFF	TGTGCCAGCAGCCGACGAAGAGGGAAAAGAATGAACACTGAAGCTTTCTTT
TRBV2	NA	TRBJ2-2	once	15	CASSERDGDTGELFF	TGTGCCAGCAGTGAACGGGACGGAGACACCGGGGAGCTGTTTTTT
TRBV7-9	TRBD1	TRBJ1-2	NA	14	CASSSRQGAHGYTF	TGTGCCAGCAGCTCCCGACAGGGGGCCCATGGCTACACCTTC
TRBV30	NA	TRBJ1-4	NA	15	CAWSAPGSRNEKLFF	TGTGCCTGGAGTGCACCCGGGAGCCGTAATGAAAAACTGTTTTTT
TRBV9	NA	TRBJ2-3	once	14	CASSVALGTDTQYF	TGTGCCAGCAGCGTAGCTCTGGGCACAGATACGCAGTATTTT
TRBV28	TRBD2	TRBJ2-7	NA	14	CASSRTSGGYEQYF	TGTGCCAGCAGCCGGACTAGCGGGGGCTACGAGCAGTACTTC
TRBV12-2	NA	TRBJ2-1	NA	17	CASRPPPTGGSNNEQFF	TGTGCAAGTCGCCCGCCTCCCACGGGGGGGTCGAACAATGAGCAGTTCTTC